One sample yielded the 6 T cell receptor beta chains listed below, sequenced in a study of blood T cell repertoires in COVID-19. Libraries were prepared by immunoSEQ multiplex PCR; TCRdb keeps only in-frame clonotypes and omits some of them. The data show 190,000 or so clones, around 86% seen once. The sequencing input was peripheral blood. The receptors come from a man in his forties with acute or convalescent COVID-19.

The chain has TRBV5-1 and TRBJ1-2, with no clear D. V shed 0 bases and J shed 4 bases, with 10 bases lying between them. Germline V gene lookup returns CDR1 SGHRS and CDR2 YFSETQ. The CDR3 runs 14 residues. This CDR3 is CASSLVWESYGYTF. Written as DNA, the CDR3 is TGCGCCAGCAGCTTGGTATGGGAGAGCTATGGCTACACCTTC.

CDR3 nucleotides: TGTGCCAGCAGCTTCGACAGGGGGCTGGACGAGCAGTACTTC. Its translation: CASSFDRGLDEQYF. The V gene is TRBV5-4, the J gene TRBJ2-7; 10 nucleotides match TRBD1. The germline V gene has CDR1 SGHNT and CDR2 YYREEE (reference sequence). The ends lost 2 bases at V and 5 bases at J; junction bases unmatched: 4. CDR3 length: 14 residues.

V is TRBV20-1 and J is TRBJ2-1; TRBD2 might be the D (5 bases). This CDR3 has 13 residues. The V and J ends lost 3 bases and 6 bases respectively, with 12 bases between them. CDR1 and CDR2 (germline): DFQATT, SNEGSKA (reference sequence). The CDR3: CSASGETVNEQFF. CDR3 nucleotide sequence: TGCAGTGCTAGTGGGGAGACCGTCAATGAGCAGTTCTTC.

The J gene is TRBJ2-1, the V gene TRBV19, with 9 bases that match TRBD1. Germline-derived CDR1 and CDR2 are LNHDA and SQIVND (reference sequence). The J segment lost 8 bases and the V segment lost 5 bases, leaving 7 bases of the junction unmatched. CDR3 length: 14 amino acids. The CDR3 region has the DNA TGTGCCAGTAGTCCCGGACAGGGGCGGGATGAGCAGTTCTTC. Its protein is CASSPGQGRDEQFF.

The chain has TRBV28 and TRBJ2-2; 11 bases match TRBD1. The CDR3 spans 16 residues. V was pared by 6 bases and J by 7 bases, with 10 bases of the junction left unmatched. Germline V lookup: CDR1 MDHEN, CDR2 SYDVKM. CDR3 in amino acids: CASRSGQGARNGELFF. The CDR3 DNA reads as TGTGCCAGCAGGTCCGGACAGGGGGCGCGTAACGGGGAGCTGTTTTTT. Based on the CDR3 plus reference TRBV28 and TRBJ2-2, the full variable domain is DVKVTQSSRYLVKRTGEKVFLECVQDMDHENMFWYRQDPGLGLRLIYFSYDVKMKEKGDIPEGYSVSREKKERFSLILESASTNQTSMYLCASRSGQGARNGELFFGEGSRLTVL.

This chain joins TRBV6-1 and TRBJ2-3; 9 nucleotides line up with TRBD2. The CDR3 runs to 16 residues. V lost 2 bases and J lost 3; bases outside the gene matches: 6. Germline V CDR1 and CDR2: MNHNS, SASEGT. The CDR3 DNA is TGTGCCAGCAGTGAATGGGCGGGGGGGCCGACAGATACGCAGTATTTT. Encoded protein: CASSEWAGGPTDTQYF.